This T cell receptor (beta chain) was sequenced in a study of Graves' ophthalmopathy and Graves' hyperthyroidism. Study in general: Peripheral blood was obtained at first diagnosis, ahead of any treatment.

General study points: At approximately 70% sensitivity and approximately 74% specificity, the model predicted progression of the ophthalmopathy. Blood contained most expanded thyroid clonotypes exceeding 0.001 frequency.

At least ten counts were recorded for this clonotype. Its antigen is unidentified. The CDR3 loop spans 14 amino acids. V was pared by 6 bases and J by 1 base, with 12 bases between. Investigators amplified TCR beta CDR3 regions from RNA transcripts. Amplification began with first-round RT-PCR using HTBI primers, then second-round multiplex PCR was performed. TCRdb independently ran MiXCR on the multiplex PCR reads; one entry per CDR3 protein. In the table there are around 660,000 distinct CDR3 sequences, about 41% of which are singletons. Ophthalmopathy in the donors was of moderate-to-severe activity, with CAS ≥3, NOSPECS ≥4 and duration under 3 months.

The V call is TRBV12-3 or TRBV12-4, the J call TRBJ1-1; possible D gene TRBD1, 6 bases. The sequence was obtained from an adult man with Graves' ophthalmopathy. Material: peripheral blood. CDR3 amino acids: CASSSRGGNTEAFF. The DNA of the CDR3 is TGTGCCAGCAGCTCCAGGGGTGGGAACACTGAAGCTTTCTTT.